The 24 T cell receptor beta chains below all came from one sample that was sequenced in a study of blood T cell repertoires in COVID-19. Repertoires were generated with immunoSEQ multiplex PCR, while TCRdb's copy carries only in-frame clones and drops some. This table holds over 200,000 clones, less than 85% found once. Material: PBMCs or T cells enriched from blood (not recorded which). Every receptor here comes from a man between 60 and 70 years old who had recovered from COVID-19.

A remark on this clone: An end of the junction does not agree with germline; a read error may underlie this. The rearrangement joins TRBV7-7 to TRBJ2-7, with 10 bases identical to TRBD1. The CDR3 has 15 amino acids. Germline values: CDR1 SSHAT, CDR2 FNYEAQ (reference sequence). CDR3 in amino acids: CASSMRQGASYEQYF. In DNA form, the CDR3 reads TGTGCTAGCAGCATGAGACAGGGGGCCTCCTACGAGCAGTACTTC.

CDR3 sequence (DNA): TGTGCCAGCAGCTTGGACAGCAGCTCCTACGAGCAGTACTTC. Translating gives CASSLDSSSYEQYF. The rearrangement uses TRBV11-3 and TRBJ2-7, with D maybe TRBD1 (6 bases). From germline, CDR1 is SGHNT and CDR2 YENEEA. Trimming took off 3 bases at V and 0 bases at J, with 9 bases between the two ends. This CDR3 has 14 amino acids.

The chain employs TRBV6-2 or TRBV6-3 and TRBJ2-1; 9 bases map to TRBD1. CDR1 MNHEY and CDR2 SVGEGT come from the germline V gene. This CDR3 has 13 amino acids. V lost 4 bases to trimming and J lost 9 bases; unmatched junction nucleotides: 4. CDR3 sequence reads: CASSSRDRAEQFF. CDR3 DNA sequence: TGTGCCAGCAGTTCCCGGGACAGGGCTGAGCAGTTCTTC.

V is TRBV16 and J is TRBJ1-1; possible D gene TRBD1, 6 bases. CDR1 and CDR2 (germline): KGHSY, FQNENV. There are 15 residues in the CDR3. The V end lost 4 bases, the J end lost 0 bases, and 12 bases lay between the germline ends. CDR3 coding DNA: TGTGCCAGCAGCCCAGGACAGATCATGAACACTGAAGCTTTCTTT. Translated: CASSPGQIMNTEAFF.

The chain carries TRBV18 and TRBJ1-6, with 7 bases matching TRBD1. The CDR3 is 16 residues long. Germline CDR1 KGHSH, CDR2 LQKENI. Unmatched junction bases numbered 5, after V lost 1 base and J lost 5 bases. This CDR3 reads CASSPRRQGDNSPLHF. The DNA of the CDR3 is TGTGCCAGCTCACCACGCAGGCAGGGGGATAATTCACCCCTCCACTTT.

The CDR3 sequence: CAISESDGVSNQPQHF. The CDR3 region has the DNA TGTGCCATCAGTGAGTCAGACGGAGTAAGCAATCAGCCCCAGCATTTT. V is TRBV10-3 and J is TRBJ1-5; D not resolved. Trimming cost V 0 bases and J 1 base, with 10 bases left between them. This CDR3 region has 16 residues. Per germline, CDR1 ENHRY and CDR2 SYGVKD.

The chain couples TRBV27 to TRBJ2-5, with TRBD1 matching 8 bases. CDR3 length: 15 residues. Germline V gene lookup returns CDR1 MNHEY and CDR2 SMNVEV (reference sequence). The ends lost 5 bases at V and 4 bases at J; junction bases unmatched: 9. The CDR3 DNA is TGTGCCAGCAGTCCCCGGGACAGGAGTGGAGAGACCCAGTACTTC. Protein sequence: CASSPRDRSGETQYF.

V and J are TRBV30 and TRBJ1-6, with D possibly being TRBD1 (6 bases). V was shortened by 2 bases and J by 10 bases, with 15 bases between the two germline ends. CDR3 length: 14 amino acids. In germline, CDR1 is GTSNPN, CDR2 SVGIG (reference sequence). The DNA for the CDR3 is TGTGCCTGGAGTCTTACAGGGATCGGGTCACCCCTCCACTTT. Encoded protein: CAWSLTGIGSPLHF. Full variable domain (outside the CDR3, taken from reference TRBV30 and TRBJ1-6): SQTIHQWPATLVQPVGSPLSLECTVEGTSNPNLYWYRQAAGRGLQLLFYSVGIGQISSEVPQNLSASRPQDRQFILSSKKLLLSDSGFYLCAWSLTGIGSPLHFGNGTRLTVT.

V usage is TRBV4-2 and J usage is TRBJ1-4, with TRBD1 as a possible D gene (5 bases). CDR1 LGHNA and CDR2 YNFKEQ come from the germline V gene. Trimming took off 0 bases at V and 3 bases at J, with 11 bases between the two ends. This CDR3 is built from 16 residues. The CDR3 here is CASSQDVGGSNEKLFF. CDR3 nucleotides: TGTGCCAGCAGCCAAGACGTGGGGGGTTCTAATGAAAAACTGTTTTTT.

The J gene is TRBJ2-7, the V gene TRBV29-1; TRBD1 matches at 11 bases. The CDR3 runs 14 residues. The germline V gene encodes CDR1 SQVTM and CDR2 ANQGSEA. V was pared by 6 bases and J by 2 bases, with 6 bases of the junction left unmatched. The CDR3 DNA reads TGCAGCGTGGATGGACAGGGGGCGGCCTACGAGCAGTACTTC. Amino acids: CSVDGQGAAYEQYF.

The CDR3 nucleotides read TGTGCCAGTAGTAACCGACAGGGGGCGACAGCTTACAATGAGCAGTTCTTC. This translates into CASSNRQGATAYNEQFF. The J gene is TRBJ2-1, the V gene TRBV19; 10 positions match TRBD1. The ends lost 4 bases at V and 4 bases at J; junction bases unmatched: 10. Germline V CDR1 and CDR2: LNHDA, SQIVND (reference sequence). The CDR3 consists of 17 residues.

The chain employs TRBV6-2 or TRBV6-3 and TRBJ2-1, with TRBD2 matching over 13 bases. The CDR3 has 15 residues. Germline values: CDR1 MNHEY, CDR2 SVGEGT. Trimming cost V 5 bases and J 5 bases; bases outside gene matches: 3. CDR3 loop: CASSNGLAGDNEQFF. DNA of the CDR3: TGTGCCAGCAGTAACGGACTAGCGGGGGACAATGAGCAGTTCTTC.

The V call is TRBV30, the J call TRBJ1-1; D is ambiguous. V lost 7 bases to trimming and J lost 1 base, with 16 bases between them. The CDR3 sequence is 14 residues long. Germline loops: CDR1 GTSNPN, CDR2 SVGIG (reference sequence). The CDR3 region is CASLGGITNTEAFF. CDR3 nucleotide sequence: TGTGCCTCCCTCGGCGGGATTACGAACACTGAAGCTTTCTTT.

The chain is built from TRBV28 and TRBJ2-7, with 7 bases aligning to TRBD1. This CDR3 is 13 amino acids long. V lost 8 bases, J lost 3 bases, and 7 bases stayed unmatched. The germline gives CDR1 MDHEN, CDR2 SYDVKM. CDR3 sequence (DNA): TGTGCCAGCGCCAGCGACAGGGTCTACGAGCAGTACTTC. The encoded protein is CASASDRVYEQYF.

The chain has TRBV5-4 and TRBJ2-7; 10 bases align to TRBD1. The CDR3 is made up of 14 amino acids. V lost 3 bases, J lost 4 bases, and 4 bases stayed unmatched. CDR1 and CDR2 from the germline V gene are SGHNT and YYREEE (reference sequence). This chain's CDR3 is CASSYRDRGYEQYF. CDR3 DNA sequence: TGTGCCAGCAGCTACCGGGACAGGGGATACGAGCAGTACTTC.

V and J are TRBV19 and TRBJ2-1, with 11 bases identical to TRBD1. This CDR3 is 14 amino acids long. V lost 7 bases, J lost 6 bases, and 5 bases stayed unmatched. Germline CDR1 and CDR2: LNHDA and SQIVND (reference sequence). This CDR3 reads CASKDRGQGNEQFF. CDR3 DNA sequence: TGTGCCAGTAAGGACAGGGGGCAAGGCAATGAGCAGTTCTTC.

This clone was seen ten or more times. The chain joins TRBV7-6 to TRBJ2-2, with D uncertain. Germline V CDR1 and CDR2: SGHVS, FNYEAQ. The CDR3 is made up of 14 amino acids. Trimming left V 3 bases short and J 1 base short, with 6 bases between. In nucleotides, the CDR3 is TGTGCCAGCAGCTTCGCCGGGAACACCGGGGAGCTGTTTTTT. It codes for CASSFAGNTGELFF.

This clone was recorded once. The V call is TRBV10-3, the J call TRBJ1-5, with a tentative D call TRBD1 (5 bases). The V gene's germline CDR1 is ENHRY and CDR2 SYGVKD. V was pared by 4 bases and J by 5 bases, with 9 bases between. This CDR3 is built from 13 residues. The CDR3 coding sequence is TGTGCCATCAGTGGTGGGGGGGATCAGCCCCAGCATTTT. Its translation: CAISGGGDQPQHF.

The chain links TRBV5-1 to TRBJ1-4, with D possibly matching TRBD1 (6 bases). The germline V gene encodes CDR1 SGHRS and CDR2 YFSETQ. This CDR3 comprises 17 residues. The V end lost 3 bases, the J end lost 0 bases, and 15 bases lay between the germline ends. CDR3 DNA sequence: TGCGCCAGCAGCTGGACAGAAACTAGTGCAACTAATGAAAAACTGTTTTTT. Translated, it gives CASSWTETSATNEKLFF. Looking up the rest from reference TRBV5-1 and TRBJ1-4 gives the full variable domain: KAGVTQTPRYLIKTRGQQVTLSCSPISGHRSVSWYQQTPGQGLQFLFEYFSETQRNKGNFPGRFSGRQFSNSRSEMNVSTLELGDSALYLCASSWTETSATNEKLFFGSGTQLSVL.

The chain joins TRBV30 to TRBJ2-5; TRBD2 is a possible D gene (6 bases). V gave up 4 bases and J gave up 4 bases, with 13 bases separating them. The CDR3 loop spans 13 amino acids. Germline CDR1 and CDR2: GTSNPN and SVGIG (reference sequence). CDR3 nucleotides: TGTGCCTGGACCGCGGGGACCCGAGAGACCCAGTACTTC. This gives the protein CAWTAGTRETQYF.

The rearrangement links TRBV27 to TRBJ2-7, with D uncertain. The CDR3 runs to 14 residues. Between the trimmed V and J ends, which lost 4 bases and 2 bases, there was a span of 12 bases. Germline CDR1 MNHEY, CDR2 SMNVEV (reference sequence). CDR3 protein: CASSYRERAYEQYF. CDR3 nucleotide sequence: TGTGCCAGCAGTTACCGTGAGAGAGCCTACGAGCAGTACTTC.

The rearrangement links TRBV7-2 to TRBJ1-2; the D is unclear. Germline V gene sequence: CDR1 SGHTA, CDR2 FQGNSA. The CDR3 loop spans 13 amino acids. The V and J ends lost 7 bases and 7 bases respectively, with 16 bases between them. The CDR3 loop is CASTPGRRGGYTF. In nucleotides, the CDR3 is TGTGCCAGCACCCCGGGTAGGCGTGGTGGCTACACCTTC.

The rearrangement joins TRBV3-1 (or the pseudogene TRBV3-2) to TRBJ1-3; a possible D gene is TRBD1 (6 bases). Per germline, CDR1 LGHDT and CDR2 YNNKEL (reference sequence). V was trimmed by 3 bases and J by 2 bases, leaving 17 bases between them. CDR3 size: 17 residues. Here the CDR3 reads CASSHHTSGVAGNTIYF. The CDR3 DNA sequence: TGTGCCAGCAGCCACCATACGTCAGGGGTGGCTGGAAACACCATATATTTT.

The genes are TRBV18 and TRBJ1-1; D is undetermined. Per germline, CDR1 KGHSH and CDR2 LQKENI. This CDR3 spans 16 amino acids. Trimming stripped 3 bases from V and 3 bases from J, with 17 bases between. DNA for the CDR3: TGTGCCAGCTCACCTCCTACCTCGGGTTCTTACACTGAAGCTTTCTTT. Its translation is CASSPPTSGSYTEAFF.